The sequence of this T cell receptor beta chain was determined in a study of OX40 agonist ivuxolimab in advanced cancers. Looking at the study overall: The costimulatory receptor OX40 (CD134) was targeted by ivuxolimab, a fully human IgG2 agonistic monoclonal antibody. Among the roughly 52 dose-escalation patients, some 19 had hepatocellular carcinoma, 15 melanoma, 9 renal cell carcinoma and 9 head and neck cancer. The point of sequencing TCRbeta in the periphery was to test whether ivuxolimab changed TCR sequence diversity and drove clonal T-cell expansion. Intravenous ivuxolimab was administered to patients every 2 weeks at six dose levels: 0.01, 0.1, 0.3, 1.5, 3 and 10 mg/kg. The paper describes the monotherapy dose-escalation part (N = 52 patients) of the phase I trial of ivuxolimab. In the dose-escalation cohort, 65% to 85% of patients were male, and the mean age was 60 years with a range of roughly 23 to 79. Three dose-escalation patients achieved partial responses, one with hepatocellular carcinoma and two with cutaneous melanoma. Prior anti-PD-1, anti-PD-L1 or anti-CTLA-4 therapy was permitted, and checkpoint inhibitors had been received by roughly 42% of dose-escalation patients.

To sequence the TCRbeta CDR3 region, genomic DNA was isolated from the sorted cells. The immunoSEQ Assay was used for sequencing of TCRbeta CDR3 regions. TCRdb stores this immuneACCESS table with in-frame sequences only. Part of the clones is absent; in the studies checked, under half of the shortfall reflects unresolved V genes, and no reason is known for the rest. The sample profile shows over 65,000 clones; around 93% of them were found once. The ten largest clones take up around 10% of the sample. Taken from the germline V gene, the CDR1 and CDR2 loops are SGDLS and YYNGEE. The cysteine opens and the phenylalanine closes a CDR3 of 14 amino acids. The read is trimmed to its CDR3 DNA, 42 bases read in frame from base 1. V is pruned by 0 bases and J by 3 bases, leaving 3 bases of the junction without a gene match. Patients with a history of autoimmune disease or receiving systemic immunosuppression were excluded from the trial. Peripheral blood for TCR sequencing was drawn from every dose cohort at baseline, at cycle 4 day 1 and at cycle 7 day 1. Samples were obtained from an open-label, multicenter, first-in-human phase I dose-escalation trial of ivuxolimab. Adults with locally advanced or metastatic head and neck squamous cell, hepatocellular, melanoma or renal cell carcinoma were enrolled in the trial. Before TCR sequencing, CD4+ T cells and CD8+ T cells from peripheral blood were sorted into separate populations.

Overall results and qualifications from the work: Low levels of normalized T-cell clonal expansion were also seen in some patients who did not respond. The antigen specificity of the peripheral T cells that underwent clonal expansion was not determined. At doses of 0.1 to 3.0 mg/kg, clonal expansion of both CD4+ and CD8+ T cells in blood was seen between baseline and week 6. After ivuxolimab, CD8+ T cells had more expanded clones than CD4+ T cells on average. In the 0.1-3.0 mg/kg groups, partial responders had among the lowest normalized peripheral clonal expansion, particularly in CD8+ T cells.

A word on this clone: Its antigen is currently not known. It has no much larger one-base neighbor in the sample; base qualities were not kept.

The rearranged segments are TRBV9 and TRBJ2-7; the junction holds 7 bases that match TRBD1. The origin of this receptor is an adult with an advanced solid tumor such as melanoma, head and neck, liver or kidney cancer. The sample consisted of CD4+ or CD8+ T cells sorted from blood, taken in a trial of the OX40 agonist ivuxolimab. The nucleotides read TGTGCCAGCAGCGTAGGGGACAGTGACTACGAGCAGTACTTC. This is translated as CASSVGDSDYEQYF.